Reported below is one T cell receptor beta chain. As yet, its antigen is unknown. V was pared by 7 bases and J by 2 bases, with 14 bases between. This CDR3 contains 14 residues. Germline CDR1 reads MRHNA; CDR2 reads SNTAGT. TCRdb's copy holds only in-frame clones and misses some; the assay was immunoSEQ multiplex PCR. This sample has roughly 890,000 clones; approximately 92% occur once, and the top ten carry about 25%. This sample stems from a study of shared clonotypes between healthy human individuals. Study observations and caveats: With a few donors compared, about 5% of naive CD4 clonotypes were shared.

Cells designated naive CD8 were CD45RO-negative and were positively selected for CCR7, with terminally differentiated effector memory CD45RA+ cells excluded. This chain joins TRBV6-4 and TRBJ1-2; a weak D match, TRBD1 (5 bases). This TCR was sampled from a man aged 25 to 45 in good health. The sample comprised naive CD8+ T cells sorted from blood. In DNA form, the CDR3 reads TGTGCCAGCATCTCGGGACTGAAAAACTATGGCTACACCTTC. Translation: CASISGLKNYGYTF.